The entry below gives a single TCR beta chain sequence along with its context. This sample was included in a study of beta chain features in type 1 diabetes. Germline V gives CDR1 SEHNR, CDR2 FQNEAQ (reference sequence). Trimming took 1 base from V and 2 from J, leaving 8 bases between them. The length of the CDR3 is 14 residues. Expressed TCRB transcripts were sequenced after all isolated RNA was converted to cDNA. TCRdb's table, derived via immunoSEQ multiplex PCR, lists solely in-frame clones and lacks some. The sample carries about 620,000 clones, roughly 15% recorded once. The material sequenced was naive CD4+ T cells from blood. The clonotype originates from a man aged 18-30 years in good health. The chain links TRBV7-9 to TRBJ1-2; D remains ambiguous. This CDR3 is CASSLDGGNYGYTF. CDR3 nucleotides: TGTGCCAGCAGCTTAGATGGTGGGAACTATGGCTACACCTTC.